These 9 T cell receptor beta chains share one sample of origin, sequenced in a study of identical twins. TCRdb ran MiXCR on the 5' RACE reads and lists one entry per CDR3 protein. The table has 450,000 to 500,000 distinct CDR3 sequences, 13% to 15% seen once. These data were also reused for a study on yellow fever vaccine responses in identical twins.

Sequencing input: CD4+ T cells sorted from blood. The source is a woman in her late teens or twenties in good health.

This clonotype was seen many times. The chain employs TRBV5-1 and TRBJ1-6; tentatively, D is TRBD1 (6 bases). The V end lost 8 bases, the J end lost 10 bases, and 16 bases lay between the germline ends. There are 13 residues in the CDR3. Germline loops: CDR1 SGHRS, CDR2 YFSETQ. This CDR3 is CARTGRRSSPLHF. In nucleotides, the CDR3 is TGCGCCAGGACAGGTCGAAGGTCCTCACCCCTCCACTTT.

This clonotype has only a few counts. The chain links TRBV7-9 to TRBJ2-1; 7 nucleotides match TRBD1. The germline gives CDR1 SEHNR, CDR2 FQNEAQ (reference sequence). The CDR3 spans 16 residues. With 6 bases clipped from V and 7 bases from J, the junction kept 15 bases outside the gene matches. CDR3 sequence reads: CASRRTGGVTLNEQFF. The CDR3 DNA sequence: TGTGCCAGCAGAAGGACAGGCGGTGTGACCCTAAATGAGCAGTTCTTC.

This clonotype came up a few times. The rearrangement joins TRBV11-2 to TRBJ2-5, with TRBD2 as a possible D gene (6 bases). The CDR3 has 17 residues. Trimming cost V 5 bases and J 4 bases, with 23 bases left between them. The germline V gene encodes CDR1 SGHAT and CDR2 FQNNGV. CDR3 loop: CASSLRGLRSMGETQYF. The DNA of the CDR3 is TGTGCCAGCAGCCTGCGGGGATTGCGGTCGATGGGAGAGACCCAGTACTTC.

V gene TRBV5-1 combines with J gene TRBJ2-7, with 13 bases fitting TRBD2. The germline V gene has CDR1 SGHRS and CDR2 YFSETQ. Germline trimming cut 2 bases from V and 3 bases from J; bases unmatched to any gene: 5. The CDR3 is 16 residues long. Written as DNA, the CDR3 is TGCGCCAGCAGCTTCTCCGGGACTAGCGGGGTCTACGAGCAGTACTTC. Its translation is CASSFSGTSGVYEQYF.

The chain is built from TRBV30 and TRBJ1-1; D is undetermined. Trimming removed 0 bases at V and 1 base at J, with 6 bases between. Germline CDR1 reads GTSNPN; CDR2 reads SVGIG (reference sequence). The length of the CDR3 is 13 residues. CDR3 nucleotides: TGTGCCTGGAGTGTCAACAAGAACACTGAAGCTTTCTTT. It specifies CAWSVNKNTEAFF.

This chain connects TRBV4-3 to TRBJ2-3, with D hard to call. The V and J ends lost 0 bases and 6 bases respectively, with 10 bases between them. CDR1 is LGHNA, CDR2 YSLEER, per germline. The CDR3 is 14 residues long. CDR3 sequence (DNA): TGCGCCAGCAGCCAAGACGGTCACTTTGATACGCAGTATTTT. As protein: CASSQDGHFDTQYF.

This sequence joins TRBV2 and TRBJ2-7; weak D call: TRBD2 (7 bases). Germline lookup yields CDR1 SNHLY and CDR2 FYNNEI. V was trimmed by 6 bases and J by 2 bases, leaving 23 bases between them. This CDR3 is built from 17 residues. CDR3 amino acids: CASRARGSLAETYEQYF. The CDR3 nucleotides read TGTGCCAGCAGGGCCAGGGGAAGCCTAGCGGAGACCTACGAGCAGTACTTC.

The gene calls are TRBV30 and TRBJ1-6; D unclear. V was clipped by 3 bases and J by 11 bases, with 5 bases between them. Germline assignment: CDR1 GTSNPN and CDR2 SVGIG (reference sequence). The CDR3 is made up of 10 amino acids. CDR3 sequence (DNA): TGTGCCTGGAGCCTGCCACCCCTCCACTTT. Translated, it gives CAWSLPPLHF.

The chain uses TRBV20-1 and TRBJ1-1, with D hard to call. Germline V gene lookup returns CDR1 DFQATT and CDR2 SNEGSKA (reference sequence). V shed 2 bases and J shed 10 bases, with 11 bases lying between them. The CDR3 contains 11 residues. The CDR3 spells CSARPTEVAFF. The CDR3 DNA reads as TGCAGTGCTAGACCCACTGAAGTAGCTTTCTTT.